These 4 T cell receptor beta chains originate from one sample sequenced in a study of metastatic and nonmetastatic thyroid tumors (dated by TCRdb to the early 2020s). The library came from PCR. Sequenced on an Illumina HiSeq 4000. Starting from the raw public reads, TCRdb applied fastp trimming at Q25, assembled clones with MiXCR and retained in-frame beta chains. This sample gives around 20,000 clones in total; 30% to 35% of them show up just once. The ten most abundant clones make up more than 20% of the sample. None of the patients had been given any treatment before thyroid surgery. Input material: adjacent normal tissue. The receptors originated from a female donor with papillary thyroid cancer or a benign thyroid nodule (not recorded which). Some clones in this sample may be carry-over from other donors' samples.

This chain links TRBV18 with TRBJ2-3; 8 bases map to TRBD2. The germline gives CDR1 KGHSH, CDR2 LQKENI. CDR3 length: 17 residues. V was clipped by 3 bases and J by 1 base; unmatched bases: 9. CDR3 residues: CASSPGSGGMGTDTQYF. The CDR3 bases are TGTGCCAGCTCACCCGGCTCGGGAGGGATGGGCACAGATACGCAGTATTTT.

This clone is medium-sized. The rearrangement joins TRBV2 to TRBJ1-2; D unresolved. Germline CDR1 reads SNHLY; CDR2 reads FYNNEI. The CDR3 has 14 amino acids. V was clipped by 2 bases and J by 0 bases, with 7 bases between them. CDR3 region: CASSEMGSNYGYTF. CDR3 DNA sequence: TGTGCCAGCAGTGAAATGGGTTCTAACTATGGCTACACCTTC.

This clone occurred many times. The chain recombines TRBV4-3 with TRBJ1-5; TRBD1 matches at 9 bases. The CDR3 is 15 amino acids. CDR1 is LGHNA, CDR2 YSLEER, per germline. Germline trimming cut 4 bases from V and 9 bases from J; bases unmatched to any gene: 10. The CDR3 is CASSPHDRGSAPQHF. For the CDR3, the DNA is TGCGCCAGCAGCCCACACGACAGGGGGTCTGCGCCCCAGCATTTT.

This clone was detected once. V gene TRBV6-2 or TRBV6-3 combines with J gene TRBJ2-7; D perhaps matches TRBD2 (5 bases). CDR1 and CDR2 (germline): MNHEY, SVGEGT. This CDR3 spans 15 amino acids. V lost 7 bases, J lost 5 bases, and 21 bases lay in between. CDR3 DNA sequence: TGTGCCAGCACCCAATCCGCCGGAGGACCGGACGAGCAGTACTTC. Its translation is CASTQSAGGPDEQYF.